The 17 T cell receptor beta chains presented below share a single source sample, sequenced in a study of shared clonotypes between healthy human individuals (TCRdb year 2020). Library preparation was by the immunoSEQ multiplex PCR assay. In TCRdb, the immuneACCESS table is reduced to in-frame sequences with V and J assigned. These tables do not hold every clone; where another copy was compared, an unresolved V gene accounts for under half, and the others remain unexplained. The sample profile shows about 980,000 clones; 60% to 85% of them were found once. Jointly, the top ten make up approximately 1.5% of the sample. The source material was memory CD4+ T cells sorted from blood. The intended sense of this specimen's cell subset or site label: CD45RA-negative fraction. Receptors were obtained from a man aged 18 to 29 in good health.

About this clone itself: Other DNA sequences in the same sample also yield this CDR3. V gene TRBV2 combines with J gene TRBJ2-3; D unclear. The germline V gene encodes CDR1 SNHLY and CDR2 FYNNEI. This CDR3 has 12 amino acids. Trimming left V 4 bases short and J 0 bases short, with 2 bases between. The CDR3 here is CASSVSTDTQYF. CDR3 nucleotide sequence: TGTGCCAGCAGTGTGAGCACAGATACGCAGTATTTT.

This clone is a singleton in its sample. The chain carries TRBV30 and TRBJ1-6; no definite D call. Trimming shortened V by 2 bases and J by 7 bases, and 12 bases separated the two germline ends. Per the germline V gene, CDR1 is GTSNPN and CDR2 is SVGIG (reference sequence). CDR3 length: 14 amino acids. The CDR3 sequence: CAWSSEQGNSPLHF. For the CDR3, the DNA is TGTGCCTGGAGTTCCGAGCAAGGGAATTCACCCCTCCACTTT.

The chain has TRBV5-1 and TRBJ1-1, with D perhaps TRBD1 (6 bases). Trimming removed 4 bases from V and 0 bases from J, with 13 bases in between. CDR1 and CDR2 from the germline V gene are SGHRS and YFSETQ. This CDR3 is 15 amino acids long. CDR3 in amino acids: CASSPEGGMNTEAFF. Here the CDR3 DNA reads TGCGCCAGCAGCCCCGAGGGGGGCATGAACACTGAAGCTTTCTTT.

This clone has a handful of counts. The rearrangement uses TRBV6-5 and TRBJ1-2; D remains ambiguous. CDR3 size: 11 residues. Germline V gene lookup returns CDR1 MNHEY and CDR2 SVGAGI. The ends were cut back, 8 bases at V and 4 bases at J, with 8 bases in the middle. CDR3 bases: TGTGCCAGCTCACGAGGCTATGGCTACACCTTC. This gives the protein CASSRGYGYTF.

The chain links TRBV27 to TRBJ2-1; D is undetermined. V lost 3 bases and J 2 bases, leaving 14 bases between the germline ends. This CDR3 region has 16 residues. Germline assignment: CDR1 MNHEY and CDR2 SMNVEV (reference sequence). CDR3 sequence: CASSFRIIGPYNEQFF. CDR3 sequence (DNA): TGTGCCAGCAGTTTCCGAATTATAGGACCCTACAATGAGCAGTTCTTC.

The rearrangement joins TRBV7-9 to TRBJ2-3; perhaps TRBD2 as D (6 bases). The CDR3 covers 15 residues. Germline values: CDR1 SEHNR, CDR2 FQNEAQ (reference sequence). The ends were cut back, 2 bases at V and 6 bases at J, with 15 bases in the middle. The CDR3 DNA follows: TGTGCCAGCAGCTTATCGGGACGGACTATGGATACGCAGTATTTT. The encoded protein is CASSLSGRTMDTQYF.

The chain is built from TRBV18 and TRBJ2-2; TRBD2 aligns across 9 bases. The junction had 4 bases not matched to a gene; V was cut back by 2 bases and J by 0 bases. The CDR3 covers 17 residues. Germline loops: CDR1 KGHSH, CDR2 LQKENI. The CDR3 nucleotides are TGTGCCAGCTCACCAGTTAGCGGGAGCCCGAACACCGGGGAGCTGTTTTTT. Translation gives CASSPVSGSPNTGELFF.

As for this clone: Other DNA sequences in the same sample also yield this CDR3. V gene TRBV6-5 combines with J gene TRBJ1-6; D gene unclear. The CDR3 totals 15 residues. V was trimmed by 5 bases and J by 0 bases, leaving 8 bases between them. CDR1 MNHEY and CDR2 SVGAGI come from the germline V gene. Written as DNA, the CDR3 is TGTGCCAGCAGTCTTCAGAGCTCCTATAATTCACCCCTCCACTTT. Amino acids: CASSLQSSYNSPLHF.

The gene calls are TRBV18 and TRBJ1-1, with a possible D match to TRBD1 (5 bases). This CDR3 region has 14 residues. Per germline, CDR1 KGHSH and CDR2 LQKENI. The V gene lost 4 bases and the J gene lost 2 bases, with 11 bases spanning the gap. CDR3 region: CASSRDRPNTEAFF. The CDR3 DNA sequence: TGTGCCAGCTCACGAGACAGACCCAACACTGAAGCTTTCTTT. Full variable domain (missing parts from reference TRBV18 and TRBJ1-1): NAGVMQNPRHLVRRRGQEARLRCSPMKGHSHVYWYRQLPEEGLKFMVYLQKENIIDESGMPKERFSAEFPKEGPSILRIQQVVRGDSAAYFCASSRDRPNTEAFFGQGTRLTVV.

The V call is TRBV10-3, the J call TRBJ1-6, with 7 bases fitting TRBD1. The CDR3 has 14 amino acids. CDR1 ENHRY and CDR2 SYGVKD come from the germline V gene. After removal of 5 bases from V and 10 bases from J, the junction contained 8 bases not matched to a gene. The CDR3 sequence is CAISRQGTESPLHF. The CDR3 DNA is TGTGCCATCAGTCGACAGGGCACGGAGTCACCCCTCCACTTT.

This clone was recorded only once. The chain links TRBV7-6 to TRBJ2-2; TRBD1 agrees at 8 bases. The CDR3 consists of 15 residues. With 2 bases clipped from V and 5 bases from J, the junction kept 4 bases outside the gene matches. Germline CDR1 and CDR2: SGHVS and FNYEAQ. CDR3 nucleotide sequence: TGTGCCAGCAGCTTAATACAGGGGGAGACCGGGGAGCTGTTTTTT. The encoded protein is CASSLIQGETGELFF.

The rearrangement joins TRBV7-2 to TRBJ2-7, with 13 bases aligning to TRBD2. This CDR3 has 16 residues. J lost 5 bases, V lost 5 bases, and 9 bases had no gene match. From germline, CDR1 is SGHTA and CDR2 FQGNSA. The CDR3 DNA sequence: TGTGCCAGCAGCCAGAGGACTAGCGGGAGTTTCCACGAGCAGTACTTC. It encodes CASSQRTSGSFHEQYF.

The chain carries TRBV2 and TRBJ1-2; tentative D call: TRBD1 (5 bases). Germline V gene data show CDR1 as SNHLY and CDR2 as FYNNEI. V was cut by 5 bases and J by 5 bases, with 18 bases left in between. The CDR3 length is 15 residues. The CDR3 nucleotides are TGTGCCAGCAGTCTCGCGGGGGGTTACTCTTATGGCTACACCTTC. Translation gives CASSLAGGYSYGYTF. Together with reference TRBV2 and TRBJ1-2, the CDR3 gives the full variable domain: EPEVTQTPSHQVTQMGQEVILRCVPISNHLYFYWYRQILGQKVEFLVSFYNNEISEKSEIFDDQFSVERPDGSNFTLKIRSTKLEDSAMYFCASSLAGGYSYGYTFGSGTRLTVV.

The chain couples TRBV2 to TRBJ2-5; D is perhaps TRBD1 or TRBD2 (5 bases each). CDR3 length: 15 residues. V dropped 4 bases and J dropped 1 base, with 13 bases sitting between them. Germline-derived CDR1 and CDR2 are SNHLY and FYNNEI. CDR3 DNA: TGTGCCAGCAGTGGGGGGTCATCTGGCCAAGAGACCCAGTACTTC. Translated, it gives CASSGGSSGQETQYF.

The gene calls are TRBV2 and TRBJ2-2, with D perhaps TRBD1 (6 bases). V lost 10 bases and J lost 2, with 11 bases in between. CDR1 and CDR2 from the germline V gene are SNHLY and FYNNEI. The CDR3 totals 13 residues. CDR3 loop: CAKGQQNTGELFF. Here the CDR3 DNA reads TGTGCCAAAGGACAGCAAAACACCGGGGAGCTGTTTTTT.

This clone was detected only a few times. The chain carries TRBV9 and TRBJ2-7; a weak D match, TRBD1 (7 bases). Germline V gives CDR1 SGDLS, CDR2 YYNGEE. The CDR3 length is 16 residues. The V end lost 2 bases, the J end lost 0 bases, and 15 bases lay between the germline ends. Here the CDR3 reads CASSVEGDRFSYEQYF. DNA of the CDR3: TGTGCCAGCAGCGTGGAGGGGGACAGATTCTCCTACGAGCAGTACTTC.

The rearrangement joins TRBV13 to TRBJ2-2; D remains ambiguous. The V end lost 4 bases, the J end lost 9 bases, and 12 bases lay between the germline ends. Looked up from germline, CDR1 is PRHDT and CDR2 is FYEKMQ (reference sequence). This CDR3 has 13 amino acids. This CDR3 reads CASSSGTGRELFF. DNA for the CDR3: TGTGCCAGCAGCTCAGGAACCGGTCGGGAGCTGTTTTTT.